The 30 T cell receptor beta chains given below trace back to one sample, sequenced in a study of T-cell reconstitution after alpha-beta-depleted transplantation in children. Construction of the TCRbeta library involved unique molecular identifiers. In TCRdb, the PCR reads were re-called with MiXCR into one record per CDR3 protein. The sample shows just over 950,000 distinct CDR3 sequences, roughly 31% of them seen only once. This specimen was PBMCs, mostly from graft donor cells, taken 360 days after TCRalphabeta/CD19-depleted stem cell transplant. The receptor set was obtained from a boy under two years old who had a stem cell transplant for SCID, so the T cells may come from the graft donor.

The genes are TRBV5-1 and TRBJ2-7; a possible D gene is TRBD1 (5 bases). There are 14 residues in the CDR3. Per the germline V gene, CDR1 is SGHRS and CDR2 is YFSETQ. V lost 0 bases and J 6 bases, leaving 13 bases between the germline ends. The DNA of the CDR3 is TGCGCCAGCAGCTTGGTGGCAGGGTCGGGCGAGCAGTACTTC. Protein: CASSLVAGSGEQYF.

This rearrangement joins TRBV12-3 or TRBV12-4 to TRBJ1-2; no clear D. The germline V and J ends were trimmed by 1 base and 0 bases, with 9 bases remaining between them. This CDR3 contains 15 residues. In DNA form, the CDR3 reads TGTGCCAGCAGTTTAGGGCCAGCCCCTAACTATGGCTACACCTTC. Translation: CASSLGPAPNYGYTF.

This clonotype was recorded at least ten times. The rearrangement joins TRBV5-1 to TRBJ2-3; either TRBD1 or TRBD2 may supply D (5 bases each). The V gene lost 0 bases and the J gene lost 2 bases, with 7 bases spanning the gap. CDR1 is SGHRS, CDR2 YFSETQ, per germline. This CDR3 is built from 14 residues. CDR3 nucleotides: TGCGCCAGCAGCTTGGTCGGGACCACAGATACGCAGTATTTT. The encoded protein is CASSLVGTTDTQYF.

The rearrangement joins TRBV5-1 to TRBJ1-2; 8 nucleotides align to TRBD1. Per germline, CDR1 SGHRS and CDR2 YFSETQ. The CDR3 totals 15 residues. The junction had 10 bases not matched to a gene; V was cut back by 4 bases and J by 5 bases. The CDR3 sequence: CASSEGQGPVYGYTF. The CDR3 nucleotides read TGCGCCAGCAGCGAAGGACAGGGACCCGTATATGGCTACACCTTC.

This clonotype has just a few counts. CDR3 coding DNA: TGTGCCAGCAGTCCCTCCCCCACAGGGTCCGGGGAGCTGTTTTTT. Amino acids: CASSPSPTGSGELFF. The chain employs TRBV28 and TRBJ2-2; D may be TRBD1 (6 bases). Germline CDR1 reads MDHEN; CDR2 reads SYDVKM. CDR3 length: 15 residues. V was clipped by 5 bases and J by 6 bases, with 16 bases between them.

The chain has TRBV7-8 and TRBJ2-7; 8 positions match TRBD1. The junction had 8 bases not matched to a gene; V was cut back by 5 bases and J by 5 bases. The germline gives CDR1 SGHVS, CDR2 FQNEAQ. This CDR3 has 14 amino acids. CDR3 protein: CASSRDRGVNEQYF. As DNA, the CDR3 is TGTGCCAGCAGCCGCGACAGGGGCGTCAACGAGCAGTACTTC.

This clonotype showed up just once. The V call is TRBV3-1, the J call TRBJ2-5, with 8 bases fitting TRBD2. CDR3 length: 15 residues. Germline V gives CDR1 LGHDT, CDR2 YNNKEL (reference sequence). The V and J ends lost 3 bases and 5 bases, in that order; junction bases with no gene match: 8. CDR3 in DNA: TGTGCCAGCAGCCACTTAGCGGGACGCCGGGAGACCCAGTACTTC. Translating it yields CASSHLAGRRETQYF.

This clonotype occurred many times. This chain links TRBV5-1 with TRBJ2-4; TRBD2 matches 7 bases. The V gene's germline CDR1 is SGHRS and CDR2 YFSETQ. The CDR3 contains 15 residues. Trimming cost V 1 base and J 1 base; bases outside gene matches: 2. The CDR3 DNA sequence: TGCGCCAGCAGCTTGTTGGGGGGGGCCAAAAACATTCAGTACTTC. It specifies CASSLLGGAKNIQYF.

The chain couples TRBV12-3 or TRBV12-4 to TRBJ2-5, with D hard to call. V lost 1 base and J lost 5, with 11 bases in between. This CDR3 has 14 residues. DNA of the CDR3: TGTGCCAGCAGTTTAGGCCCTAGTCTGGAGACCCAGTACTTC. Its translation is CASSLGPSLETQYF.

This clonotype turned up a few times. The CDR3, as DNA: TGCGCCAGCAGCTTACGCCCGTTACAGGACAAGGTCGCCACCGGGGAGCTGTTTTTT. This encodes CASSLRPLQDKVATGELFF. V gene TRBV4-1 combines with J gene TRBJ2-2, with D tentatively TRBD1 (5 bases). Germline V gene sequence: CDR1 MGHRA, CDR2 YSYEKL. Trimming pared 5 bases from V and 4 bases from J, leaving 26 bases between. The CDR3 runs 19 residues.

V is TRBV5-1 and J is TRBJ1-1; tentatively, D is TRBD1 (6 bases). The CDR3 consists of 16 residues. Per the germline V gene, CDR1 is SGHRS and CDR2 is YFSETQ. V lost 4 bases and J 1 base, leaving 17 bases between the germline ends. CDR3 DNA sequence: TGCGCCAGCAGCACAAGAAAGGACAGCCAGAACACTGAAGCTTTCTTT. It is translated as CASSTRKDSQNTEAFF.

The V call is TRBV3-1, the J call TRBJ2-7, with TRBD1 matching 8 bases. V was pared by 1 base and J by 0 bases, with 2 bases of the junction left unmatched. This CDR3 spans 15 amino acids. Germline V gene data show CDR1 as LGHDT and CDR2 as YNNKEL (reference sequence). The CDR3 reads CASSQAGGTSYEQYF. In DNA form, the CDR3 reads TGTGCCAGCAGCCAAGCAGGGGGCACCTCCTACGAGCAGTACTTC.

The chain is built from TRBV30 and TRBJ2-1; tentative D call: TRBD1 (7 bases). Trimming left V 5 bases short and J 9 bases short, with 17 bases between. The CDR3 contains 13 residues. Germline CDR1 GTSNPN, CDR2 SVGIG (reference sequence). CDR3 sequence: CAWSRRGLGEQFF. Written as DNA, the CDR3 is TGTGCCTGGTCGCGGAGGGGGCTAGGTGAGCAGTTCTTC.

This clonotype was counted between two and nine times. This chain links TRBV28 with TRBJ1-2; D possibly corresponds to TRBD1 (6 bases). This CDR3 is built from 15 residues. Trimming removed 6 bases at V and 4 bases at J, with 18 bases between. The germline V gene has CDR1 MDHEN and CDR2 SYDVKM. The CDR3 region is CASRGTTLRGYGYTF. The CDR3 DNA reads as TGTGCCAGCAGAGGGACAACTCTTCGGGGCTATGGCTACACCTTC.

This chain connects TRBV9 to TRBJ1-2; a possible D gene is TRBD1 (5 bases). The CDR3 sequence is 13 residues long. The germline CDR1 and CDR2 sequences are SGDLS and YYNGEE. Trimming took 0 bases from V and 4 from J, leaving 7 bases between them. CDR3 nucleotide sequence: TGTGCCAGCAGCGTAGCGGGGGGCTATGGCTACACCTTC. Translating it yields CASSVAGGYGYTF. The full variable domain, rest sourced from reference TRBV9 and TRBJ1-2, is DSGVTQTPKHLITATGQRVTLRCSPRSGDLSVYWYQQSLDQGLQFLIQYYNGEERAKGNILERFSAQQFPDLHSELNLSSLELGDSALYFCASSVAGGYGYTFGSGTRLTVV.

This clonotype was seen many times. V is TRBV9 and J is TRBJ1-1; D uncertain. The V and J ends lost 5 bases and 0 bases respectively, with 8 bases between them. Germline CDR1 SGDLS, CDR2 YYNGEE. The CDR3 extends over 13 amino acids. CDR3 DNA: TGTGCCAGCAGTGTCGGGATGAACACTGAAGCTTTCTTT. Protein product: CASSVGMNTEAFF.

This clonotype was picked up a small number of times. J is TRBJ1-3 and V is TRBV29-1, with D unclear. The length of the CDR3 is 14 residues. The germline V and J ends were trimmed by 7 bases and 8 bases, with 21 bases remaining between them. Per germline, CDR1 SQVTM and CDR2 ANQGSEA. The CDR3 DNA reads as TGCAGCGCGGGTGCATCCCCCCGTTCGGACACCATATATTTT. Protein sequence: CSAGASPRSDTIYF.

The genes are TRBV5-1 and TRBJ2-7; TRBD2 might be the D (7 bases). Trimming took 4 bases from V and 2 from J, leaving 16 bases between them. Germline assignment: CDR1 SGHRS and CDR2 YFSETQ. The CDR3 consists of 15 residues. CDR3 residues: CASSPAAGAPYEQYF. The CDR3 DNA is TGCGCCAGCAGCCCGGCGGCGGGGGCCCCCTACGAGCAGTACTTC. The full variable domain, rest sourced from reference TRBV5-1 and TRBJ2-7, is KAGVTQTPRYLIKTRGQQVTLSCSPISGHRSVSWYQQTPGQGLQFLFEYFSETQRNKGNFPGRFSGRQFSNSRSEMNVSTLELGDSALYLCASSPAAGAPYEQYFGPGTRLTVT.

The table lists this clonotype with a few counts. The CDR3 DNA reads TGCGCCAGCAGATCGGGTCTCGGCAACCAAGAGACCCAGTACTTC. As protein: CASRSGLGNQETQYF. This chain uses TRBV5-1 with TRBJ2-5; D is unclear. From germline, CDR1 is SGHRS and CDR2 YFSETQ. There are 15 residues in the CDR3. Trimming left V 5 bases short and J 0 bases short, with 14 bases between.

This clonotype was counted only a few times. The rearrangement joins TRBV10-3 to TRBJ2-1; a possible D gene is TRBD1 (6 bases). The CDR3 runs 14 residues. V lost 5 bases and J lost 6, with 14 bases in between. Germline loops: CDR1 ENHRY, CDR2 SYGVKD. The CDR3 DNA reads TGTGCCATCAGTTTTGGAACACAGGGCAATGAGCAGTTCTTC. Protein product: CAISFGTQGNEQFF.

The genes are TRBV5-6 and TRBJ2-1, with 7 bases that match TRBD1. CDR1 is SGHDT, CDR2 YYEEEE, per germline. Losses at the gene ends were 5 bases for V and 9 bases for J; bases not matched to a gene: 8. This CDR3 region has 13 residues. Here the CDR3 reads CASRRQGFSEQFF. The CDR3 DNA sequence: TGTGCCAGCAGGAGACAGGGATTCAGTGAGCAGTTCTTC.

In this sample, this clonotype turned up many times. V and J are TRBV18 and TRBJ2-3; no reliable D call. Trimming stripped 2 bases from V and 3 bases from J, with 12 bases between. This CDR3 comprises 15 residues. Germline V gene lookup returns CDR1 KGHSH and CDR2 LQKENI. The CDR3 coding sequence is TGTGCCAGCTCACCAACGAAGCAAAGAACAGATACGCAGTATTTT. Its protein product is CASSPTKQRTDTQYF.

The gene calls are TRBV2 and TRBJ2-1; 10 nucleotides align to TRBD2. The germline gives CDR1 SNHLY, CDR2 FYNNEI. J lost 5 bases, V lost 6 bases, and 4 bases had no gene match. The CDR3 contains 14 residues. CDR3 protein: CASRGTSVNNEQFF. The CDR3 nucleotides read TGTGCCAGCAGGGGGACTAGCGTTAACAATGAGCAGTTCTTC.

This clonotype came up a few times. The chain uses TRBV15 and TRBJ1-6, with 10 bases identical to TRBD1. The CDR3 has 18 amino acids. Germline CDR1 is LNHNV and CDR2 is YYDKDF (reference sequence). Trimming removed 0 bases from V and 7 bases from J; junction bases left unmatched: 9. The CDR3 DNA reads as TGTGCCACCAGCAGAGACAAGTTTGGACAGGGGGTGAATTCACCCCTCCACTTT. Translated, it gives CATSRDKFGQGVNSPLHF.

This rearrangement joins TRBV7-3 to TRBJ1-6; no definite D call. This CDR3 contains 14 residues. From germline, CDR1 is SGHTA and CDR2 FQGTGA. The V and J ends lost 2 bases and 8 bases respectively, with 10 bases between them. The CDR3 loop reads CASSLGLRYSPLHF. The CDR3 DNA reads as TGTGCCAGCAGCTTAGGTCTGAGATATTCACCCCTCCACTTT.

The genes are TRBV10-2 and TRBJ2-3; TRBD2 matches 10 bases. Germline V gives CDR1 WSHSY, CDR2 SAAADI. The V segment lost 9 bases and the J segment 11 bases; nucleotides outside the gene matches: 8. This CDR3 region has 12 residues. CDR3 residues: CASRLLAGRQYF. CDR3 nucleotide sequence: TGCGCCAGTCGCCTACTAGCGGGGCGGCAGTATTTT.

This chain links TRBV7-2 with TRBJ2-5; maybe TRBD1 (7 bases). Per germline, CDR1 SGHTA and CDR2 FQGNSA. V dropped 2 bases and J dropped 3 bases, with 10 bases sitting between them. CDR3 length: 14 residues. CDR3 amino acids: CASSLQGGKETQYF. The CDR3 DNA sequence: TGTGCCAGCAGCTTACAGGGGGGAAAAGAGACCCAGTACTTC.

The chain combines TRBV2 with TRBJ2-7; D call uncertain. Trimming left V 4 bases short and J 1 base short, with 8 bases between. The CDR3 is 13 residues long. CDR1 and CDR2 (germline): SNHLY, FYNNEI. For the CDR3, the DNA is TGTGCCAGCAGTGGGACGATGTCCTACGAGCAGTACTTC. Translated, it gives CASSGTMSYEQYF.

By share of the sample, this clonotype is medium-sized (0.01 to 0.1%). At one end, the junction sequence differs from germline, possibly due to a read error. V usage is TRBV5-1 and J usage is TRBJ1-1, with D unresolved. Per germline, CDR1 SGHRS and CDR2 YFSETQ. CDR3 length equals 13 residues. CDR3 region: CASSLSLNTEAFF. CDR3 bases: TGTGCCAGCAGCTTATCCCTGAACACTGAAGCTTTCTTT. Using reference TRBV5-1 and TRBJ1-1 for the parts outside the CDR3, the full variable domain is KAGVTQTPRYLIKTRGQQVTLSCSPISGHRSVSWYQQTPGQGLQFLFEYFSETQRNKGNFPGRFSGRQFSNSRSEMNVSTLELGDSALYLCASSLSLNTEAFFGQGTRLTVV.

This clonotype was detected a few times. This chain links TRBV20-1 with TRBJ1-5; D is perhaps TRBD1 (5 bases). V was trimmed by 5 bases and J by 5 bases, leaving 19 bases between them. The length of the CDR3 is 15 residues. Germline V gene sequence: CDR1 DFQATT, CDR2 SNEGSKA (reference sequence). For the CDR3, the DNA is TGCAGTGCTCAGACCACAGGAGGGGAGGATCAGCCCCAGCATTTT. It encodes CSAQTTGGEDQPQHF.